A single sample gave rise to the 9 T cell receptor beta chains below, sequenced in a study of T-cell reconstitution after alpha-beta-depleted transplantation in children. This sample's TCRbeta library carried unique molecular identifier barcodes. Using its own MiXCR run on the PCR reads, TCRdb lists one record per CDR3 protein. This table has about 580,000 distinct CDR3 sequences, 20% to 25% appearing once. Sequenced material: PBMCs, mostly from graft donor cells, taken 360 days after TCRalphabeta/CD19-depleted stem cell transplant. The origin of the receptors is a boy younger than two who had a stem cell transplant for acute myeloid leukemia, so the T cells may come from the graft donor.

This clonotype was observed at least ten times. The V call is TRBV20-1, the J call TRBJ1-5; D gene ambiguous. V was shortened by 1 base and J by 0 bases, with 10 bases between the two germline ends. The CDR3 is 15 residues long. CDR1 and CDR2 from the germline V gene are DFQATT and SNEGSKA (reference sequence). This CDR3 reads CSARGGSLSNQPQHF. CDR3 DNA: TGCAGTGCTAGAGGAGGGAGTCTTAGCAATCAGCCCCAGCATTTT.

V is TRBV5-1 and J is TRBJ2-5, with D possibly being TRBD1 (6 bases). Per the germline V gene, CDR1 is SGHRS and CDR2 is YFSETQ. Between the trimmed V and J ends, which lost 0 bases and 5 bases, there was a span of 23 bases. CDR3 size: 18 residues. This chain's CDR3 is CASSLDSKWAGVLETQYF. In nucleotides, the CDR3 is TGCGCCAGCAGCTTGGATTCTAAGTGGGCAGGGGTCTTGGAGACCCAGTACTTC.

This clonotype was counted many times. This chain connects TRBV6-5 to TRBJ2-7; perhaps D is TRBD1 or TRBD2 (5 bases each). Germline CDR1 is MNHEY and CDR2 is SVGAGI. The CDR3 spans 17 residues. Trimming took off 0 bases at V and 1 base at J, with 16 bases between the two ends. CDR3 DNA sequence: TGTGCCAGCAGTTACTCTAGGGGAAGGGACCCATCCTACGAGCAGTACGTC. Translation: CASSYSRGRDPSYEQYV.

Only a few counts were recorded for this clonotype. The chain employs TRBV21-1 and TRBJ2-1; the D call TRBD1 from the table was never checked on the DNA. TRBV21-1 is noted as a pseudogene. This CDR3 has 16 residues. CDR3 sequence (DNA): TGTGCCAGCAGCAACCCTCGGGGGGGGGCATACAATGAGCAGTTCTTC. Its translation is CASSNPRGGAYNEQFF.

This clonotype was observed a few times. The V call is TRBV5-5, the J call TRBJ2-1, with 10 bases aligning to TRBD2. Germline assignment: CDR1 SGHKS and CDR2 YYEKEE (reference sequence). The length of the CDR3 is 16 residues. Trimming cost V 1 base and J 9 bases; bases outside gene matches: 10. The CDR3: CASSLKLAGERGEQFF. The CDR3 DNA sequence: TGTGCCAGCAGCTTGAAGCTAGCGGGGGAAAGGGGTGAGCAGTTCTTC. The whole variable domain, remainder taken from reference TRBV5-5 and TRBJ2-1, is DAGVTQSPTHLIKTRGQQVTLRCSPISGHKSVSWYQQVLGQGPQFIFQYYEKEERGRGNFPDRFSARQFPNYSSELNVNALLLGDSALYLCASSLKLAGERGEQFFGPGTRLTVL.

V is TRBV20-1 and J is TRBJ2-7; D is uncertain. Trimming pared 4 bases from V and 0 bases from J, leaving 13 bases between. Germline V lookup: CDR1 DFQATT, CDR2 SNEGSKA (reference sequence). The CDR3 covers 14 residues. The CDR3 sequence is CSAKFYGGSYEQYF. CDR3 DNA: TGCAGTGCTAAATTTTACGGTGGCTCCTACGAGCAGTACTTC.

The sample holds a few counts of this clonotype. This chain joins TRBV24-1 and TRBJ2-1; TRBD2 matches 12 bases. V shed 0 bases, J shed 7 bases, and the junction held 3 bases outside the gene matches. Germline values: CDR1 KGHDR, CDR2 SFDVKD. This CDR3 has 16 residues. CDR3 in DNA: TGTGCCACCAGTGATTTGGGCCTAGCGGGGGGGAATGAGCAGTTCTTC. Translation gives CATSDLGLAGGNEQFF.

A few counts support this clonotype. V is TRBV15 and J is TRBJ2-3, with D perhaps TRBD1 or TRBD2 (5 bases each). V was shortened by 4 bases and J by 0 bases, with 11 bases between the two germline ends. The germline gives CDR1 LNHNV, CDR2 YYDKDF (reference sequence). This CDR3 has 15 amino acids. In nucleotides, the CDR3 is TGTGCCACCAGCACCCTACGGGACAGCACAGATACGCAGTATTTT. Its translation is CATSTLRDSTDTQYF. Variable domain in full (rest from reference TRBV15 and TRBJ2-3): DAMVIQNPRYQVTQFGKPVTLSCSQTLNHNVMYWYQQKSSQAPKLLFHYYDKDFNNEADTPDNFQSRRPNTSFCFLDIRSPGLGDTAMYLCATSTLRDSTDTQYFGPGTRLTVL.

This clonotype was seen once. Here the CDR3 reads CASRSRGWRTQYF. In DNA form, the CDR3 reads TGTGCCAGCAGGTCCAGGGGGTGGAGGACCCAGTACTTC. The rearrangement joins TRBV12-3 or TRBV12-4 to TRBJ2-5; 7 bases align to TRBD1. The CDR3 runs to 13 residues. The V gene end was trimmed by 6 bases and the J gene end by 7 bases; junction bases not matched to a gene: 8.